These 32 T cell receptor beta chains came from one sample sequenced in a study of CD8+ T cells in alopecia areata. cDNA serving as the sequencing template came from extracted, reverse transcribed RNA. Only in-frame clones appear in the TCRdb table, and some are missing; sequencing was by immunoSEQ multiplex PCR. The sample is made up of more than 90,000 clones, none counted only once. Sequences were obtained from lesional skin. These TCRs come from a C3H/HeJ mouse with alopecia areata. For this mouse line, the MHC haplotype is H2-k.

This clone was seen a handful of times. Genes and germline come from the mouse. The read ends 4 residues before the CDR3 terminus; that terminus is restored from the germline J gene. This chain links TRBV13-3 with TRBJ2-1, with 8 bases matching TRBD2. CDR3 size: 15 residues. CDR1 and CDR2 from the germline V gene are NNHDY and SYVADS. After removal of 4 bases from V and 1 base from J, the junction contained 4 bases not matched to a gene. The CDR3 DNA, read in part, is TGTGCCAGCAGTCCGGGACTGGTCAACTATGCT. Translating gives CASSPGLVNYA. In full, the CDR3 is CASSPGLVNYAEQFF.

About this clone: The gene names given are mouse names. The read comes to an end 4 residues before the CDR3 does, leaving the germline J gene to fill in the end. The chain employs TRBV13-3 and TRBJ2-1, with 10 nucleotides matching TRBD2. This CDR3 contains 16 residues. Unmatched junction bases numbered 4, after V lost 2 bases and J lost 2 bases. Per the germline V gene, CDR1 is NNHDY and CDR2 is SYVADS. CDR3 in amino acids: CASSEGLGDYYAEQFF. Incomplete CDR3 DNA: TGTGCCAGCAGTGAAGGACTGGGGGATTACTATGCT.

This clone was seen repeatedly, ten times or more. The germline and genes are mouse ones. Read sequence stops 4 residues before the CDR3 end, and the germline J gene provides the missing end. This sequence joins TRBV1 and TRBJ1-2, with D unresolved. Germline V lookup: CDR1 NSQYPW, CDR2 LRSPGD (reference sequence). The CDR3 totals 14 residues. V dropped 1 base and J dropped 0 bases, with 6 bases sitting between them. Incomplete CDR3 DNA: TGCACCTGCAGTGCAGTTACACCAAACTCC. Translating gives CTCSAVTPNS. The whole CDR3 region reads CTCSAVTPNSDYTF.

This clone was observed at least ten times. Each gene name is a mouse one. The read ends 4 residues early relative to the CDR3; the germline J gene fills the gap. This chain uses TRBV13-3 with TRBJ1-1; 7 bases map to TRBD1. V was pared by 6 bases and J by 0 bases, with 8 bases of the junction left unmatched. The CDR3 covers 15 residues. Germline V CDR1 and CDR2: NNHDY, SYVADS. The sequenced CDR3 bases are TGTGCCAGCACCCCCTCCGGGACAGCAAACACA. Translation: CASTPSGTANT. The complete CDR3 reads CASTPSGTANTEVFF.

This clone was detected a few times. Any gene name here is a mouse gene name. With the read ending 4 residues before the CDR3 end, the germline J gene is used to fill in that end. The chain combines TRBV14 with TRBJ2-1; 9 bases align to TRBD2. This CDR3 is built from 17 residues. V dropped 5 bases and J dropped 3; count of bases not matched to a gene: 12. In germline, CDR1 is SGHDT, CDR2 FRDEAV. CDR3 DNA, as far as it was read: TGTGCCAGCAGCCAGGGACAGCGACTGGGGGTCTATGCT. Its translation is CASSQGQRLGVYA. The whole CDR3 region reads CASSQGQRLGVYAEQFF.

This clone was seen only a few times. Genes and germline are mouse. The CDR3 extends 4 residues past the end of the read, so its final part is completed from the germline J gene. V is TRBV31 and J is TRBJ2-1; 8 nucleotides agree with TRBD2. V lost 0 bases to trimming and J lost 4 bases; unmatched junction nucleotides: 8. Germline V gene sequence: CDR1 GKSSPN, CDR2 SITVG. The CDR3 contains 16 residues. CDR3 DNA (partial): TGTGCCTGGAGTCTAGCGGTCTGGGGGGAATATGCT. Translated: CAWSLAVWGEYA. The entire CDR3 sequence reads CAWSLAVWGEYAEQFF.

For this clone: The germline and genes are mouse ones. The read terminates 4 residues ahead of where the CDR3 ends, so the germline J gene completes it. The chain recombines TRBV16 with TRBJ2-1, with TRBD1 matching 7 bases. The CDR3 is 15 amino acids. Looked up from germline, CDR1 is SGHSA and CDR2 is FRNQAP. V dropped 5 bases and J dropped 3; count of bases not matched to a gene: 7. The DNA read from the CDR3 is TGTGCAAGCAGCATCGGACAGGCTTCCTATGCT. The encoded protein is CASSIGQASYA. The complete CDR3 sequence is CASSIGQASYAEQFF.

This clone was picked up a small number of times. Gene names refer to mouse genes. The read finishes 4 residues shy of the CDR3 end, and the germline J gene is used to complete it. This chain links TRBV13-1 with TRBJ2-7, with 10 nucleotides matching TRBD2. The CDR3 consists of 15 residues. Germline lookup yields CDR1 NSHNY and CDR2 SYGAGN. Trimming removed 2 bases from V and 3 bases from J; junction bases left unmatched: 5. The covered CDR3 bases are TGTGCCAGCAGTGACGGGACTGGGGATCTCTAT. Amino acid sequence: CASSDGTGDLY. The CDR3 in full is CASSDGTGDLYEQYF.

Notes on this clone: Gene names denote mouse genes. The sequence runs out 4 residues before the end of the CDR3; the remainder is reconstructed from the germline J gene. V is TRBV13-3 and J is TRBJ1-4; 9 positions match TRBD1. This CDR3 spans 15 amino acids. Germline V gene sequence: CDR1 NNHDY, CDR2 SYVADS. V trimming: 1 base; J trimming: 6 bases; junction bases outside the gene matches: 4. CDR3 protein: CASSDRDRVHERLFF. The CDR3 bases that were read are TGTGCCAGCAGTGATCGGGACAGGGTCCACGAA.

The table lists this clone with a few counts. Genes and germline come from the mouse. Read sequence stops 4 residues before the CDR3 end, and the germline J gene provides the missing end. J is TRBJ1-4 and V is TRBV1; D is ambiguous. Trimming cost V 3 bases and J 0 bases, with 5 bases left between them. Per germline, CDR1 NSQYPW and CDR2 LRSPGD (reference sequence). The CDR3 has 14 residues. This chain's CDR3 is CTCSAYFSNERLFF. CDR3 DNA (partial): TGCACCTGCAGTGCTTACTTTTCCAACGAA. The entire variable domain, with the rest obtained from reference TRBV1 and TRBJ1-4, is as follows: VTLLEQNPRWRLVPRGQAVNLRCILKNSQYPWMSWYQQDLQKQLQWLFTLRSPGDKEVKSLPGADYLATRVTDTELRLQVANMSQGRTLYCTCSAYFSNERLFFGHGTKLSVL.

This clone was seen at least ten times. Germline and genes here are mouse. The read comes to an end 4 residues before the CDR3 does, leaving the germline J gene to fill in the end. The same CDR3 can be traced to other DNA sequences in this sample. V is TRBV31 and J is TRBJ2-1, with 9 bases fitting TRBD2. Germline-derived CDR1 and CDR2 are GKSSPN and SITVG. The V gene end was trimmed by 0 bases and the J gene end by 3 bases; junction bases not matched to a gene: 0. The length of the CDR3 is 14 residues. CDR3 bases read: TGTGCCTGGAGTCTGACTGGGGGCTATGCT. It translates to CAWSLTGGYA. The whole CDR3 sequence is CAWSLTGGYAEQFF.

This clone was seen many times. The germline and genes are mouse ones. Coverage ceases 4 residues before the CDR3 finishes, and the germline J gene fills in the end. The chain joins TRBV13-3 to TRBJ1-1; perhaps TRBD1 as D (6 bases). The CDR3 is 11 amino acids. CDR1 and CDR2 (germline): NNHDY, SYVADS. Incomplete CDR3 DNA: TGTGCCACCCTGGGACAAACA. Translating gives CATLGQT. The CDR3 in its entirety is CATLGQTEVFF.

As to this clone: Genes and germline are mouse. The read falls 4 residues short of the CDR3 end, and the missing part is taken from the germline J gene. The V gene is TRBV1, the J gene TRBJ1-2; TRBD1 matches 8 bases. CDR3 length: 15 residues. CDR1 and CDR2 from the germline V gene are NSQYPW and LRSPGD (reference sequence). The trim removed 0 bases at V and 3 bases at J, leaving 3 bases unmatched. CDR3 sequence reads: CTCSADRGRDSDYTF. CDR3 DNA (partial): TGCACCTGCAGTGCAGACAGGGGGCGAGACTCC.

As regards this clone: Any gene name here is a mouse gene name. With the read ending 4 residues before the CDR3 end, the germline J gene is used to fill in that end. The chain carries TRBV13-2 and TRBJ2-5, with TRBD2 identical over 14 bases. V lost 3 bases, J lost 2 bases, and 2 bases stayed unmatched. Per the germline V gene, CDR1 is NNHNN and CDR2 is SYGAGS (reference sequence). This CDR3 contains 16 residues. The CDR3 sequence is CASGGGLGGPQDTQYF. The CDR3 bases that were read are TGTGCCAGCGGTGGGGGACTGGGGGGGCCCCAAGAC.

Concerning this clone itself: Mouse names are used for the genes. The CDR3 end falls 4 residues outside the read, so it is completed with the germline J gene. This chain links TRBV17 with TRBJ2-1; perhaps TRBD1 as D (5 bases). The V and J ends lost 5 bases and 0 bases respectively, with 11 bases between them. In germline, CDR1 is MNHDT, CDR2 YYDKIL. The CDR3 contains 15 residues. The CDR3 reads CASSPRAYNYAEQFF. The sequenced CDR3 bases are TGTGCTAGCAGTCCCAGGGCGTATAACTATGCT.

This clone was found a few times. Mouse germline and gene names are used. The CDR3 is cut off 4 residues early in the read; its end comes from the germline J gene. V is TRBV13-3 and J is TRBJ2-4; 12 bases fit TRBD2. The V and J ends lost 2 bases and 0 bases, in that order; junction bases with no gene match: 7. This CDR3 region has 18 residues. Looked up from germline, CDR1 is NNHDY and CDR2 is SYVADS. The CDR3 region is CASSETGGARGSQNTLYF. The part of the CDR3 DNA that was read is TGTGCCAGCAGTGAGACTGGGGGGGCGCGAGGGAGTCAAAAC.

Concerning this clone: Germline and genes here are mouse. The sequenced fragment ends 4 residues before the CDR3 boundary, so the rest is inferred from the germline J gene. J is TRBJ2-3 and V is TRBV19; 12 nucleotides match TRBD2. Germline V gene data show CDR1 as FNHDT and CDR2 as SITEND (reference sequence). The V and J ends lost 4 bases and 2 bases, in that order; junction bases with no gene match: 5. The CDR3 is 16 residues long. The CDR3 sequence is CASSRLGGRDAETLYF. CDR3 DNA, as far as it was read: TGTGCCAGCAGTCGACTGGGGGGGCGCGATGCAGAA.

A note on this clone: The germline and genes are mouse ones. Read data end 4 residues before the CDR3 end; the end is taken from the germline J gene. The chain uses TRBV31 and TRBJ1-1, with TRBD1 matching over 10 bases. This CDR3 comprises 14 residues. The germline V gene encodes CDR1 GKSSPN and CDR2 SITVG. The sequenced CDR3 bases are TGTGCCTGGAGTCTAGGGACAGGGGATTTA. It translates to CAWSLGTGDL. The complete CDR3 reads CAWSLGTGDLEVFF.

This clone showed up just a few times. The listed genes are named as in mouse. From the germline J gene comes the end of the CDR3, since the read stops 4 residues before it. The V gene is TRBV12-2, the J gene TRBJ2-1, with 8 bases lining up with TRBD2. V dropped 4 bases and J dropped 0; count of bases not matched to a gene: 4. Germline values: CDR1 SGHLS, CDR2 HYDKME. The length of the CDR3 is 15 residues. CDR3 sequence: CASSAGGTNYAEQFF. The covered CDR3 bases are TGTGCCAGCTCGGCTGGGGGGACTAACTATGCT.

This clone has a handful of counts. TCRdb's protein sequence differs at residue 12 from the translated DNA; the protein presented here follows the DNA. Gene names are mouse gene names. The CDR3 is cut off 3 residues early in the read; its end comes from the germline J gene. V gene TRBV13-3 combines with J gene TRBJ1-6, with D tentatively TRBD1 (6 bases). TRBJ1-6 is recorded as an ORF, its role being uncertain. This CDR3 comprises 15 residues. V was trimmed by 5 bases and J by 7 bases, leaving 16 bases between them. Germline assignment: CDR1 NNHDY and CDR2 SYVADS. CDR3 amino acids: CASRETGKGNSPLYF. Incomplete CDR3 DNA: TGTGCCAGCAGGGAAACAGGGAAGGGGAATTCGCCC.

As for this clone: Germline and genes here are mouse. The read terminates 4 residues before the CDR3 end, so the remaining end is supplied by the germline J gene. Different DNA sequences within this sample yield the same CDR3. V usage is TRBV31 and J usage is TRBJ2-1; 9 bases map to TRBD2. After removal of 0 bases from V and 3 bases from J, the junction contained 3 bases not matched to a gene. Germline lookup yields CDR1 GKSSPN and CDR2 SITVG. CDR3 length: 15 residues. The CDR3 region is CAWSLPGLGYAEQFF. The sequenced part of the CDR3 DNA is TGTGCCTGGAGTCTTCCGGGACTGGGCTATGCT. Complete variable domain (other parts from reference TRBV31 and TRBJ2-1): AQTIHQWPVAEIKAVGSPLSLGCTIKGKSSPNLYWYWQATGGTLQQLFYSITVGQVESVVQLNLSASRPKDDQFILSTEKLLLSHSGFYLCAWSLPGLGYAEQFFGPGTRLTVL.

This clone was recorded many times. Mouse names are used for the genes. The read falls 4 residues short of the CDR3 end, and the missing part is taken from the germline J gene. The chain combines TRBV13-3 with TRBJ2-4; the D gene is possibly TRBD1 (6 bases). This CDR3 has 11 residues. Germline lookup yields CDR1 NNHDY and CDR2 SYVADS. CDR3 in amino acids: CASQGKNTLYF. The CDR3 bases that were read are TGTGCCAGTCAGGGGAAAAAC.

This clone showed up just a few times. Any gene name here is a mouse gene name. The CDR3 extends 4 residues past the end of the read, so its final part is completed from the germline J gene. The chain couples TRBV1 to TRBJ2-7; 9 bases match TRBD2. There are 16 residues in the CDR3. CDR1 and CDR2 (germline): NSQYPW, LRSPGD (reference sequence). The trim removed 0 bases at V and 3 bases at J, leaving 6 bases unmatched. CDR3 bases read: TGCACCTGCAGTGCAGACCCGGACTGGGGCCACTAT. This gives the protein CTCSADPDWGHY. The CDR3, in full, reads CTCSADPDWGHYEQYF.

In the case of this clone: Gene names are mouse gene names. The observed sequence ends 4 residues before the CDR3 terminus, with the missing tail filled in from the germline J gene. The V gene is TRBV14, the J gene TRBJ1-4; TRBD1 might be the D (6 bases). Germline loops: CDR1 SGHDT, CDR2 FRDEAV. Trimming removed 4 bases from V and 2 bases from J, with 12 bases in between. This CDR3 is built from 15 residues. CDR3 protein: CASSPGTKSNERLFF. The DNA read from the CDR3 is TGTGCCAGCAGTCCCGGGACAAAATCCAACGAA.

This clone was detected a few times. All gene names here are mouse names. The sequenced CDR3 bases are TGTGCCAGCAGTTCGTCCGGGACAGGGGATAACTATGCT. It is translated as CASSSSGTGDNYA. The CDR3 in full is CASSSSGTGDNYAEQFF. J is TRBJ2-1 and V is TRBV19; 10 bases align to TRBD1. The observed sequence ends 4 residues before the CDR3 terminus, with the missing tail filled in from the germline J gene. The CDR3 loop spans 17 amino acids. V dropped 4 bases and J dropped 0; count of bases not matched to a gene: 7. CDR1 and CDR2 from the germline V gene are FNHDT and SITEND (reference sequence).

This clone was counted only a few times. The listed TCRdb protein conflicts with the DNA translation at residue 12, and the protein shown is translated directly from the DNA. Gene and germline names: mouse. The CDR3 end is not reached by the read, which stops 3 residues before it; the germline J gene fills it in. The rearrangement links TRBV1 to TRBJ1-6; 8 nucleotides agree with TRBD1. TRBJ1-6 is an open reading frame whose function is uncertain. Per the germline V gene, CDR1 is NSQYPW and CDR2 is LRSPGD (reference sequence). Germline trimming cut 6 bases from V and 7 bases from J; bases unmatched to any gene: 8. The CDR3 is made up of 15 amino acids. The CDR3: CTCSRQGWKNSPLYF. The part of the CDR3 DNA that was read is TGCACCTGCAGCCGACAGGGGTGGAAGAATTCGCCC.

This clone was counted between two and nine times. Gene names and germline match the mouse. The read halts 4 residues ahead of the CDR3 end, with the missing end drawn from the germline J gene. V and J are TRBV1 and TRBJ2-1; tentative D call: TRBD1 (5 bases). CDR1 is NSQYPW, CDR2 LRSPGD, per germline (reference sequence). The CDR3 has 14 amino acids. CDR3 bases read: TGCACCTGCAGTGCAGATCTACCAGGGACT. This codes for CTCSADLPGT. The whole CDR3 protein reads CTCSADLPGTEQFF.

With regard to this clone: The translated DNA and TCRdb's protein are not identical at residue 12; the protein here was translated from the DNA. Any gene name here is a mouse gene name. Sequencing ends 3 residues short of the CDR3 end; the germline J gene provides the rest. This sequence joins TRBV13-3 and TRBJ1-6; the D gene is possibly TRBD1 (6 bases). TRBJ1-6 is an ORF for which the function is uncertain. Germline values: CDR1 NNHDY, CDR2 SYVADS. The CDR3 has 15 residues. V was trimmed by 5 bases and J by 0 bases, leaving 9 bases between them. The CDR3 here is CASRDRISYNSPLYF. The part of the CDR3 DNA that was read is TGTGCCAGCAGGGACAGAATTTCCTATAATTCGCCC.

This clone was counted only a few times. These gene names are mouse names. With the read ending 4 residues before the CDR3 end, the germline J gene is used to fill in that end. The chain couples TRBV1 to TRBJ1-1; 9 bases line up with TRBD1. After removal of 4 bases from V and 0 bases from J, the junction contained 6 bases not matched to a gene. From germline, CDR1 is NSQYPW and CDR2 LRSPGD (reference sequence). The CDR3 extends over 16 amino acids. This CDR3 reads CTCSVRQGGSNTEVFF. The CDR3 bases that were read are TGCACCTGCAGTGTCCGACAGGGGGGCTCAAACACA.

Points on this clone: Gene names refer to mouse genes. The read ends 4 residues before the CDR3 terminus; that terminus is restored from the germline J gene. This chain uses TRBV12-1 with TRBJ2-2; no reliable D call. This CDR3 has 14 residues. Germline lookup yields CDR1 SGHSN and CDR2 HYEKVE. Deletions cut 4 bases from V and 5 bases from J, with 13 bases between. Partial CDR3 DNA: TGTGCCAGCTCCCCTACACTGAAGACCGGG. Its protein is CASSPTLKTG. The full CDR3 protein reads CASSPTLKTGQLYF.

This clone was counted between two and nine times. At residue 11, the translated DNA and the protein in TCRdb do not agree; the protein given here is derived from the DNA. The gene symbols are mouse symbols. Read sequence stops 3 residues before the CDR3 end, and the germline J gene provides the missing end. The chain recombines TRBV19 with TRBJ1-6; 7 bases are a match to TRBD1. TRBJ1-6 is classed as an ORF, of uncertain function. The germline CDR1 and CDR2 sequences are FNHDT and SITEND (reference sequence). Germline trimming cut 2 bases from V and 7 bases from J; bases unmatched to any gene: 3. This CDR3 region has 14 residues. The CDR3 DNA, read in part, is TGTGCCAGCAGTATTGGAGGGGGCAATTCGCCC. This gives the protein CASSIGGGNSP. The full CDR3 sequence reads CASSIGGGNSPLYF.

This clone was observed a handful of times. Mouse germline and gene names are used. The CDR3 is cut off 4 residues early in the read; its end comes from the germline J gene. The chain employs TRBV13-3 and TRBJ1-4; D is undetermined. V lost 3 bases and J 5 bases, leaving 8 bases between the germline ends. In germline, CDR1 is NNHDY, CDR2 SYVADS. The CDR3 totals 13 residues. CDR3 DNA, as far as it was read: TGTGCCAGCAGTGGCTCAGGAAACGAA. Residues: CASSGSGNE. The whole CDR3 is CASSGSGNERLFF.